The 24 T cell receptor beta chains listed next were all sequenced from one sample in a study of T cells in Graves' hyperthyroidism and ophthalmopathy. Amplification yielded TCR beta CDR3 regions, with RNA transcripts as the source. The study used the HTBI primer set for a first-round RT-PCR of the TCR CDR3. TCRdb re-derived calls from the multiplex PCR reads in MiXCR, one entry per CDR3 protein. The sample holds some 400,000 distinct CDR3 sequences, approximately 20% seen once. Sequencing was performed on blood. These receptor sequences come from a woman aged 18-29 years with Graves' hyperthyroidism.

This clonotype was counted at least ten times. The chain has TRBV7-9 and TRBJ1-2; TRBD1 matches at 8 bases. The CDR3 totals 14 residues. V was pared by 5 bases and J by 7 bases, with 9 bases of the junction left unmatched. In germline, CDR1 is SEHNR, CDR2 FQNEAQ (reference sequence). In DNA, the CDR3 is TGTGCCAGCAGCAGAGACCAGGGGGCGCTTGGCTACACCTTC. Translation gives CASSRDQGALGYTF.

The table lists this clonotype with many counts. The chain joins TRBV10-1 to TRBJ1-3; tentatively, D is TRBD1 (6 bases). V lost 0 bases, J lost 4 bases, and 13 bases lay in between. The CDR3 has 16 residues. Germline loops: CDR1 WNHNN, CDR2 SYGVQD (reference sequence). The CDR3, as DNA: TGCGCCAGCAGTGAGTCTCCAGGGGCATCCGGAAACACCATATATTTT. It encodes CASSESPGASGNTIYF.

This clonotype was detected ten times or more. This sequence joins TRBV12-3 or TRBV12-4 and TRBJ1-1; D might be TRBD1 (6 bases). The CDR3 consists of 14 residues. V lost 8 bases, J lost 3 bases, and 16 bases lay in between. The CDR3 nucleotides are TGTGCCAGCTTATTCGGGGGCCGGGACACTGAAGCTTTCTTT. This encodes CASLFGGRDTEAFF.

This clonotype was counted ten times or more. The rearrangement joins TRBV6-5 to TRBJ1-1; D not certain. The germline CDR1 and CDR2 sequences are MNHEY and SVGAGI. The CDR3 is 12 residues long. V was clipped by 6 bases and J by 4 bases, with 9 bases between them. The CDR3 protein is CASSPRITEAFF. CDR3 bases: TGTGCCAGCAGCCCTCGAATCACTGAAGCTTTCTTT.

Remarks on this clonotype: This may come from a read error, since a much larger clone is one base off. The V call is TRBV6-1, the J call TRBJ1-1; 9 nucleotides line up with TRBD1. The germline V gene has CDR1 MNHNS and CDR2 SASEGT. The CDR3 length is 14 residues. CDR3 amino acids: CASTSQGADTEACF. The CDR3 DNA is TGTGCCAGCACCTCACAGGGGGCCGACACTGAAGCTTGCTTT.

This clonotype was seen ten or more times. The V call is TRBV20-1, the J call TRBJ2-4; 10 bases align to TRBD2. Per the germline V gene, CDR1 is DFQATT and CDR2 is SNEGSKA (reference sequence). The CDR3 sequence is 14 residues long. The CDR3 coding sequence is TGCAGCGCCAGCGGGGGGGCGTCCAAAAACATTCAGTACTTC. Translating it yields CSASGGASKNIQYF.

This chain connects TRBV5-1 to TRBJ2-7; D is tentatively TRBD1 or TRBD2 (5 bases each). Germline CDR1 reads SGHRS; CDR2 reads YFSETQ. Trimming removed 0 bases from V and 7 bases from J, with 14 bases in between. This CDR3 comprises 14 residues. In DNA, the CDR3 is TGCGCCAGCAGCTTGGTAGGGACCTCGGGGGAGCAGTACTTC. Its protein is CASSLVGTSGEQYF.

This clonotype was counted between two and nine times. The V gene is TRBV6-5, the J gene TRBJ2-7; 10 bases are shared with TRBD1. Germline trimming cut 3 bases from V and 6 bases from J; bases unmatched to any gene: 5. The V gene's germline CDR1 is MNHEY and CDR2 SVGAGI. The length of the CDR3 is 14 residues. The CDR3 DNA reads as TGTGCCAGCAGTTATTACCGGGACAGGGGCGAGCAGTACTTC. Translation: CASSYYRDRGEQYF.

On this clonotype: A much more abundant neighbour one base away suggests this may be a read error. Since no conserved phenylalanine or tryptophan closes the CDR3, a read error is the likely cause. This sequence joins TRBV27 and TRBJ1-5; TRBD1 might be the D (5 bases). The CDR3 is made up of 15 amino acids. In germline, CDR1 is MNHEY, CDR2 SMNVEV (reference sequence). Trimming cost V 7 bases and J 5 bases, with 18 bases left between them. The CDR3 DNA reads as TGTGCCAGCACCCCTTACGGGGACCCGTATCAGCCCCAGCATGTT. Its translation: CASTPYGDPYQPQHV.

This clonotype has only one observation. The V gene is TRBV12-3 or TRBV12-4, the J gene TRBJ2-2; 9 bases match TRBD1. V gave up 2 bases and J gave up 4 bases; unmatched junction bases: 5. The CDR3 is made up of 16 amino acids. CDR3 in amino acids: CASSLSGTGRTGELFF. CDR3 DNA sequence: TGTGCCAGCAGTTTATCTGGGACAGGGCGCACCGGGGAGCTGTTTTTT.

The rearrangement joins TRBV6-1 to TRBJ1-1; tentatively, D is TRBD1 (5 bases). This CDR3 has 13 residues. V lost 10 bases, J lost 5 bases, and 17 bases lay in between. The germline V gene encodes CDR1 MNHNS and CDR2 SASEGT. CDR3 nucleotides: TGTGCCAACGCAGGGCGGGGTGGGACTGAAGCTTTCTTT. Encoded protein: CANAGRGGTEAFF.

The table lists this clonotype with many counts. This chain connects TRBV5-1 to TRBJ2-7, with D maybe TRBD2 (7 bases). The length of the CDR3 is 16 residues. Trimming removed 6 bases at V and 2 bases at J, with 21 bases between. Per the germline V gene, CDR1 is SGHRS and CDR2 is YFSETQ. CDR3 sequence: CASTPGRGAKTYEQYF. CDR3 nucleotides: TGCGCCAGCACCCCGGGACGGGGGGCGAAAACCTACGAGCAGTACTTC.

This clonotype has ten or more counts. The V and J genes are TRBV6-1 and TRBJ2-7, with 11 nucleotides matching TRBD2. V shed 8 bases and J 2 bases; nucleotides not matched to a gene: 5. The CDR3 contains 14 residues. Germline values: CDR1 MNHNS, CDR2 SASEGT. The DNA of the CDR3 is TGTGCCAGCGTCCTAGCGGGGGGCCCCTACGAGCAGTACTTC. This gives the protein CASVLAGGPYEQYF.

This clonotype was picked up many times. The chain couples TRBV12-3 or TRBV12-4 to TRBJ2-3; no clear D. Trimming took 3 bases from V and 2 from J, leaving 12 bases between them. CDR3 size: 15 residues. CDR3 sequence: CASSLQHSTTDTQYF. Here the CDR3 DNA reads TGTGCCAGCAGTTTGCAGCACAGTACCACAGATACGCAGTATTTT.

This clonotype has a handful of counts. The chain uses TRBV12-3 or TRBV12-4 and TRBJ2-7, with 9 bases aligning to TRBD1. The V segment lost 6 bases and the J segment 1 base; nucleotides outside the gene matches: 7. The CDR3 totals 15 residues. The DNA of the CDR3 is TGTGCCAGCAGATCCGGGACAGGGAGGTCCTACGAGCAGTACTTC. Its translation is CASRSGTGRSYEQYF.

Many counts were recorded for this clonotype. The rearrangement uses TRBV6-5 and TRBJ2-5; D uncertain. CDR1 is MNHEY, CDR2 SVGAGI, per germline. The CDR3 runs to 14 residues. V dropped 2 bases and J dropped 4 bases, with 11 bases sitting between them. The CDR3 protein is CASSYGLGLETQYF. The CDR3 DNA is TGTGCCAGCAGTTACGGTCTGGGTTTAGAGACCCAGTACTTC.

This chain connects TRBV6-5 to TRBJ1-2, with 10 positions matching TRBD1. Trimming cost V 6 bases and J 6 bases; bases outside gene matches: 10. The CDR3 consists of 15 residues. Germline V CDR1 and CDR2: MNHEY, SVGAGI. Written as DNA, the CDR3 is TGTGCCAGCAGCTACGGTGGACAGGGGGAGAATGGCTACACCTTC. Protein product: CASSYGGQGENGYTF.

Ten or more counts support this clonotype. This chain uses TRBV11-2 with TRBJ2-5; 8 bases are shared with TRBD2. The junction had 8 bases not matched to a gene; V was cut back by 4 bases and J by 7 bases. The CDR3 sequence is 14 residues long. Germline CDR1 is SGHAT and CDR2 is FQNNGV. CDR3 residues: CASSSHGGGSTQYF. The CDR3 DNA sequence: TGTGCCAGCAGCTCCCACGGGGGGGGCTCGACCCAGTACTTC.

This clonotype was detected ten times or more. The V call is TRBV20-1, the J call TRBJ1-1; D is undetermined. Trimming took off 1 base at V and 3 bases at J, with 12 bases between the two ends. The CDR3 extends over 14 amino acids. The V gene's germline CDR1 is DFQATT and CDR2 SNEGSKA (reference sequence). CDR3 in DNA: TGCAGTGCTAGAGTCGGCGGAGTTTACACTGAAGCTTTCTTT. Its translation is CSARVGGVYTEAFF.

This clonotype was recorded once. This likely comes from a read error, as the CDR3 has no conserved phenylalanine or tryptophan at its end. The chain combines TRBV27 with TRBJ1-5, with no clear D. There are 14 residues in the CDR3. Germline-derived CDR1 and CDR2 are MNHEY and SMNVEV (reference sequence). The CDR3 nucleotides are TGCGCCAGCAGTTCTAGGGCTTTGGATCAGCCCCAGCATCTT. Protein: CASSSRALDQPQHL.

The sample holds many counts of this clonotype. This rearrangement joins TRBV20-1 to TRBJ1-1; perhaps TRBD1 as D (5 bases). Germline loops: CDR1 DFQATT, CDR2 SNEGSKA (reference sequence). The CDR3 spans 11 residues. V dropped 2 bases and J dropped 7 bases, with 8 bases sitting between them. This CDR3 reads CSARWGGEAFF. The CDR3 DNA reads as TGCAGTGCTAGATGGGGGGGTGAAGCTTTCTTT.

The V and J genes are TRBV19 and TRBJ2-2; 8 nucleotides align to TRBD1. The CDR3 is 15 residues long. Germline V gene data show CDR1 as LNHDA and CDR2 as SQIVND (reference sequence). Losses at the gene ends were 9 bases for V and 3 bases for J; bases not matched to a gene: 9. The CDR3 nucleotides are TGTGCCAGCGCTATGGGACAGGCCTACACCGGGGAGCTGTTTTTT. Residues: CASAMGQAYTGELFF. The full variable domain, rest sourced from reference TRBV19 and TRBJ2-2, is DGGITQSPKYLFRKEGQNVTLSCEQNLNHDAMYWYRQDPGQGLRLIYYSQIVNDFQKGDIAEGYSVSREKKESFPLTVTSAQKNPTAFYLCASAMGQAYTGELFFGEGSRLTVL.

At least ten counts were recorded for this clonotype. V usage is TRBV20-1 and J usage is TRBJ1-5, with TRBD1 matching 7 bases. V lost 0 bases, J lost 7 bases, and 9 bases stayed unmatched. Germline lookup yields CDR1 DFQATT and CDR2 SNEGSKA (reference sequence). This CDR3 region has 15 residues. CDR3 DNA sequence: TGCAGTGCTAGAGACGGACAGGTGGGAACCCAGCCCCAGCATTTT. As protein: CSARDGQVGTQPQHF.

In this sample, this clonotype turned up many times. The chain's CDR3 is CASSLGGRDEQYF. For the CDR3, the DNA is TGTGCCAGCAGCCTAGGCGGCAGAGACGAGCAGTACTTC. The gene calls are TRBV2 and TRBJ2-7; D remains unclear. V was shortened by 6 bases and J by 5 bases, with 14 bases between the two germline ends. Germline V lookup: CDR1 SNHLY, CDR2 FYNNEI. This CDR3 is built from 13 residues.